The 9 T cell receptor beta chains reported below all come from one sample, sequenced in a study of control samples from healthy donors and cancer patients. Profiling relied on immunoSEQ multiplex PCR, and the TCRdb table lists in-frame clones only, not all of them. This table has approximately 100,000 clones, approximately 78% appearing once. The specimen was blood. The receptors come from a man in his fifties or sixties in good health.

This clone was detected a few times. The chain uses TRBV4-1 and TRBJ2-1, with 10 bases fitting TRBD2. Germline CDR1 is MGHRA and CDR2 is YSYEKL. Unmatched junction bases numbered 10, after V lost 4 bases and J lost 4 bases. The CDR3 runs 17 residues. CDR3 coding DNA: TGCGCCAGCAGCCCATCTAAAGCGGGGGGGCCTTACAATGAGCAGTTCTTC. Protein: CASSPSKAGGPYNEQFF.

This clone has more than one count but fewer than ten. This chain links TRBV19 with TRBJ2-2; 8 nucleotides line up with TRBD1. The length of the CDR3 is 13 residues. Germline V CDR1 and CDR2: LNHDA, SQIVND (reference sequence). J gave up 7 bases and V 9 bases, and 7 bases lay outside the gene matches. The CDR3 coding sequence is TGTGCCAGCAAGACAGGGGAGGTCGGGGAGCTGTTTTTT. It codes for CASKTGEVGELFF.

The genes are TRBV3-1 (or the pseudogene TRBV3-2) and TRBJ2-3, with D maybe TRBD1 (6 bases). This CDR3 region has 14 residues. Germline CDR1 LGHDT, CDR2 YNNKEL (reference sequence). V lost 5 bases and J 1 base, leaving 10 bases between the germline ends. The CDR3: CASSSRQGTDTQYF. CDR3 DNA sequence: TGTGCCAGCAGCTCTCGACAGGGCACAGATACGCAGTATTTT.

The DNA for the CDR3 is TGCGCCAGCAGCTTGGGGGCAGGGCGAAAAGGGAACACTGAAGCTTTCTTT. It specifies CASSLGAGRKGNTEAFF. The chain combines TRBV5-1 with TRBJ1-1, with a weak D call TRBD1 (5 bases). This CDR3 region has 17 residues. Trimming shortened V by 0 bases and J by 1 base, and 16 bases separated the two germline ends. The germline gives CDR1 SGHRS, CDR2 YFSETQ.

As for this clone: One junction end disagrees with the germline gene, perhaps due to a read error. The chain recombines TRBV11-2 with TRBJ1-1, with D possibly being TRBD1 (6 bases). Germline values: CDR1 SGHAT, CDR2 FQNNGV. This CDR3 has 15 amino acids. CDR3 DNA sequence: TGTGCCAGCAGCTTAGAGGGGGCTTTGAACACTAAAGCTTTCTTT. Its translation is CASSLEGALNTKAFF.

The chain joins TRBV29-1 to TRBJ2-3; 8 positions match TRBD1. J lost 4 bases, V lost 7 bases, and 13 bases had no gene match. The CDR3 has 15 amino acids. Per the germline V gene, CDR1 is SQVTM and CDR2 is ANQGSEA. The CDR3 region is CSAPPGTGWADTQYF. The CDR3 DNA sequence: TGCAGCGCCCCGCCCGGGACAGGATGGGCAGATACGCAGTATTTT.

This clone was found once. The CDR3 nucleotides are TGTGCCAGCAGCCTTTCGGGGTCGGGGGGCACAGATACGCAGTATTTT. Translating it yields CASSLSGSGGTDTQYF. The chain has TRBV5-4 and TRBJ2-3; tentative D call: TRBD2 (6 bases). Trimming shortened V by 4 bases and J by 1 base, and 16 bases separated the two germline ends. The germline CDR1 and CDR2 sequences are SGHNT and YYREEE (reference sequence). This CDR3 has 16 residues.

The V and J genes are TRBV6-5 and TRBJ1-5; 7 bases map to TRBD1. V trimming: 9 bases; J trimming: 4 bases; junction bases outside the gene matches: 9. Looked up from germline, CDR1 is MNHEY and CDR2 is SVGAGI. The CDR3 runs to 14 residues. In DNA form, the CDR3 reads TGTGCCAGTAAGCCCGGGACAGCTAATCAGCCCCAGCATTTT. It is translated as CASKPGTANQPQHF.

This rearrangement joins TRBV28 to TRBJ1-1, with 7 bases matching TRBD1. This CDR3 is 13 amino acids long. Trimming removed 4 bases from V and 4 bases from J; junction bases left unmatched: 3. Germline CDR1 and CDR2: MDHEN and SYDVKM. The CDR3 nucleotides are TGTGCCAGCAGTTACAGGGGAAGCACTGAAGCTTTCTTT. This gives the protein CASSYRGSTEAFF.